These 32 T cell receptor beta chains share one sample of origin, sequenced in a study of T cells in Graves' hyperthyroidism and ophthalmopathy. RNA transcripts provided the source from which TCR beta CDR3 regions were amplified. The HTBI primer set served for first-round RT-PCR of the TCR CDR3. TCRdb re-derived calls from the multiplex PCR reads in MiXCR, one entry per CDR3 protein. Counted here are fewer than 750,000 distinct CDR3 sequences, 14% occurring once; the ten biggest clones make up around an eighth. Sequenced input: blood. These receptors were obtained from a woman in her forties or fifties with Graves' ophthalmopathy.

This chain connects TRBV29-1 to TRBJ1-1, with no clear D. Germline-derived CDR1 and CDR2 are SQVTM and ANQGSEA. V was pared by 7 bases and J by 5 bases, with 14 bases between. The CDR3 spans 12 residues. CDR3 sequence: CSEPPSGTEAFF. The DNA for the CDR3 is TGCAGCGAGCCACCGTCGGGTACTGAAGCTTTCTTT.

The CDR3 coding sequence is TGCAGTGCTAGTCCCTCCACTAGCGGGAGGACAACCACAGATACGCAGTATTTT. Translation: CSASPSTSGRTTTDTQYF. The rearrangement uses TRBV20-1 and TRBJ2-3; 12 nucleotides line up with TRBD2. Germline-derived CDR1 and CDR2 are DFQATT and SNEGSKA (reference sequence). The ends lost 3 bases at V and 2 bases at J; junction bases unmatched: 12. The CDR3 is 18 residues long.

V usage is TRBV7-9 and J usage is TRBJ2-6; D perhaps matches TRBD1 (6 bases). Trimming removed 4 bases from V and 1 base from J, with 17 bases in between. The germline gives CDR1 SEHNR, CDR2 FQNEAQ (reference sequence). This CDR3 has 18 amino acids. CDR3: CASSSPSRDRSGANVLTF. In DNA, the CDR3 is TGTGCCAGCAGCTCCCCCTCACGCGACAGGTCTGGGGCCAACGTCCTGACTTTC.

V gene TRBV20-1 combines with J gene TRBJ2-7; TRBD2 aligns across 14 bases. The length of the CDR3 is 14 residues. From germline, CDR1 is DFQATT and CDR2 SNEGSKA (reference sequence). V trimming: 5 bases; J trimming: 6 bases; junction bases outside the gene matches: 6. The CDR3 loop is CSADGLAGGGEQYF. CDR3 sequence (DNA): TGCAGTGCTGATGGACTAGCGGGAGGAGGCGAGCAGTACTTC.

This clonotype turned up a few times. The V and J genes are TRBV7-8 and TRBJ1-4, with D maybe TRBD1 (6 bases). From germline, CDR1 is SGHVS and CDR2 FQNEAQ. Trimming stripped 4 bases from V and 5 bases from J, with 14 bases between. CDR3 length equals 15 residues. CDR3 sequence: CASSSDRVPNEKLFF. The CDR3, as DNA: TGTGCCAGCAGCTCGGACAGAGTTCCGAATGAAAAACTGTTTTTT.

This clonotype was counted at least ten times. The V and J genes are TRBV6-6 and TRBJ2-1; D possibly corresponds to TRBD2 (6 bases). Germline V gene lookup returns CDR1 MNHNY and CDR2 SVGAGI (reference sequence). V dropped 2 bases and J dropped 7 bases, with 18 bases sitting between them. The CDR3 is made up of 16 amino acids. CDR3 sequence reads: CASSYISGVGLNEQFF. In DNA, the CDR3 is TGTGCCAGCAGTTACATCTCGGGAGTTGGTTTAAATGAGCAGTTCTTC.

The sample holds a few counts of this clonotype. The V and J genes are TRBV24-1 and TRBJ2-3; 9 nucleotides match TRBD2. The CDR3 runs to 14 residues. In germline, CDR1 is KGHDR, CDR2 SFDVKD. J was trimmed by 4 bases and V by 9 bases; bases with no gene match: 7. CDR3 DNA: TGTGCCACCGCTGATAGCGGGAGTGCAGATACGCAGTATTTT. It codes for CATADSGSADTQYF.

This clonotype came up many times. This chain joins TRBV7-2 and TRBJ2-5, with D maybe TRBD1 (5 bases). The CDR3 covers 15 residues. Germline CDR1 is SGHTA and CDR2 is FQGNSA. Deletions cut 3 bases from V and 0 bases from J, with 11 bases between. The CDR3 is CASSLVSGNQETQYF. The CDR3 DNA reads TGTGCCAGCAGCTTGGTATCAGGGAACCAAGAGACCCAGTACTTC.

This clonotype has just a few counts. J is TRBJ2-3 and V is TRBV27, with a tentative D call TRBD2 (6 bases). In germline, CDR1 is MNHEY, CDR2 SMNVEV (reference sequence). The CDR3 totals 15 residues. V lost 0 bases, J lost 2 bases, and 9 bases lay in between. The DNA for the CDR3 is TGTGCCAGCAGTTTATCGGGCGGGAACACAGATACGCAGTATTTT. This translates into CASSLSGGNTDTQYF.

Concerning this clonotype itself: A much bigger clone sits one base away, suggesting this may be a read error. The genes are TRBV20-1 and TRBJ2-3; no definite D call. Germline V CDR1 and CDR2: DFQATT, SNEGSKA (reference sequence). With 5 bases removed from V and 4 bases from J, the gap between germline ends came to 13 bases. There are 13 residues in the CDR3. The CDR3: CSAPTTRADTQYF. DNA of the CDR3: TGCAGTGCTCCCACGACTCGCGCAGATACGCAGTATTTT.

The CDR3 here is CASSVGGGSLVTEAFF. Written as DNA, the CDR3 is TGTGCCAGCAGCGTAGGCGGGGGGTCGCTTGTCACTGAAGCTTTCTTT. The V gene is TRBV9, the J gene TRBJ1-1; D is perhaps TRBD1 (5 bases). Germline CDR1 is SGDLS and CDR2 is YYNGEE. V lost 0 bases, J lost 4 bases, and 16 bases lay in between. The CDR3 runs 16 residues. Filled out from reference TRBV9 and TRBJ1-1, the complete variable domain reads DSGVTQTPKHLITATGQRVTLRCSPRSGDLSVYWYQQSLDQGLQFLIQYYNGEERAKGNILERFSAQQFPDLHSELNLSSLELGDSALYFCASSVGGGSLVTEAFFGQGTRLTVV.

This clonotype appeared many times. The CDR3 reads CATSDPRPDSRGQPQHF. The CDR3, as DNA: TGTGCCACCAGTGATCCAAGACCCGACAGCCGCGGTCAGCCCCAGCATTTT. The chain combines TRBV24-1 with TRBJ1-5, with D maybe TRBD1 (5 bases). The CDR3 spans 17 residues. Germline V gene data show CDR1 as KGHDR and CDR2 as SFDVKD. With 3 bases removed from V and 6 bases from J, the gap between germline ends came to 20 bases.

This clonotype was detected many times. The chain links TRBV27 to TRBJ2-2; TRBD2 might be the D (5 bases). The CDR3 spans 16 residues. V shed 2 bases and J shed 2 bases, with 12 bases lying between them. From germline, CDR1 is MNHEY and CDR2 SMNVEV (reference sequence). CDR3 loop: CASSLRLNFNTGELFF. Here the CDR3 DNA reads TGTGCCAGCAGTTTACGACTAAATTTTAACACCGGGGAGCTGTTTTTT.

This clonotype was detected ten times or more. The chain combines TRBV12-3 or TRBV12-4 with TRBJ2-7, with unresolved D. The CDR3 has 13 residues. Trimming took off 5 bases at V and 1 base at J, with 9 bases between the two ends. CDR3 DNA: TGTGCCAGCAGTAATACAAAGTCCTACGAGCAGTACTTC. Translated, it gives CASSNTKSYEQYF.

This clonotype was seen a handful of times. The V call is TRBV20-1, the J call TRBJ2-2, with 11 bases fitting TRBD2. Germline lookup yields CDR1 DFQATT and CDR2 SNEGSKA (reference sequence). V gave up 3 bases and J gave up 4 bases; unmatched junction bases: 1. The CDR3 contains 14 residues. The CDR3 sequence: CSARGLAVTGELFF. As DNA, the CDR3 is TGCAGTGCTAGGGGACTAGCGGTCACCGGGGAGCTGTTTTTT.

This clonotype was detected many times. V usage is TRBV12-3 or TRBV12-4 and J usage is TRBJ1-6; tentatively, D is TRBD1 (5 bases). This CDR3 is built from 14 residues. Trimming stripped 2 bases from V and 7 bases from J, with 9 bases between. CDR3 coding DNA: TGTGCCAGCAGTTTACCGGGGACCAATTCACCCCTCCACTTT. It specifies CASSLPGTNSPLHF.

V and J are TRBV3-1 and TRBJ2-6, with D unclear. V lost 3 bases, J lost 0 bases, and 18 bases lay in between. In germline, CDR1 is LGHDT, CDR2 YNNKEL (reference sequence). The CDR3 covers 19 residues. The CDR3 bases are TGTGCCAGCAGCCAGTCTAAGTCGCTTTTTCCCTCTGGGGCCAACGTCCTGACTTTC. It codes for CASSQSKSLFPSGANVLTF.

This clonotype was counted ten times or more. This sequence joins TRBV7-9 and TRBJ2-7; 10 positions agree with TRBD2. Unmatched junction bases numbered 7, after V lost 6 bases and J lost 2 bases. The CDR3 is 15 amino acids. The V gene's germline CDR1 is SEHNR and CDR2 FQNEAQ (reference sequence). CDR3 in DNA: TGTGCCAGCAGTCACTCTAGCGGGGGAACCTACGAGCAGTACTTC. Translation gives CASSHSSGGTYEQYF.

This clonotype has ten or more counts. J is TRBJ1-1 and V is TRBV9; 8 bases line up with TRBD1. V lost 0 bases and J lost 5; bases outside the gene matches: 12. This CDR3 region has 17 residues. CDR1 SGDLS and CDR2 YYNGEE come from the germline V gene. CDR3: CASSVGTGTYDGTEAFF. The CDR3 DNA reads TGTGCCAGCAGCGTAGGGACAGGGACTTATGATGGTACTGAAGCTTTCTTT.

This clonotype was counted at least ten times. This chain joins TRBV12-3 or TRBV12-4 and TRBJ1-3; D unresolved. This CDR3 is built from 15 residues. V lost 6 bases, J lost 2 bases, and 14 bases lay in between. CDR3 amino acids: CASSPDPRTGNTIYF. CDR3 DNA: TGTGCCAGCAGCCCCGATCCAAGGACTGGAAACACCATATATTTT.

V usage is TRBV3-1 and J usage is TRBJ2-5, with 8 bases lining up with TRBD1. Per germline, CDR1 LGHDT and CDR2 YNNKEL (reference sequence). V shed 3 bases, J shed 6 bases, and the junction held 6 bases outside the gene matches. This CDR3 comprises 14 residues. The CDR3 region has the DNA TGTGCCAGCAGCCACCTCAACAGGGGGAAGACCCAGTACTTC. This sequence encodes CASSHLNRGKTQYF.

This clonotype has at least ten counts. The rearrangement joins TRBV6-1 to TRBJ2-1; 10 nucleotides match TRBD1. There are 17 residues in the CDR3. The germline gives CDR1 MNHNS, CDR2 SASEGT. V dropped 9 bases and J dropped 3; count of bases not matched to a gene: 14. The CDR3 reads CASRSTTGGFLYNEQFF. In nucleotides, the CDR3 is TGTGCCAGTCGGAGTACGACAGGGGGCTTTCTCTACAATGAGCAGTTCTTC.

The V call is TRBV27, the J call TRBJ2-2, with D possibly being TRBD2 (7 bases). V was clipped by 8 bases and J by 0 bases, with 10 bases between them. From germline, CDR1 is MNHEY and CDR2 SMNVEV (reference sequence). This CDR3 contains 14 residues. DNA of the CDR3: TGTGCCAGCCGGGGGGCGCCGAACACCGGGGAGCTGTTTTTT. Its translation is CASRGAPNTGELFF.

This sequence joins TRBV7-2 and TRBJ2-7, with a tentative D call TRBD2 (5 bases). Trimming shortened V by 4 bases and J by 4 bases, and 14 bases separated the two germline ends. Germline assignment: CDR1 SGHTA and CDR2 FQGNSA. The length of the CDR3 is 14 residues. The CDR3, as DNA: TGTGCCAGCAGCTCCAGAAGGACTGGTTACGAGCAGTACTTC. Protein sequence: CASSSRRTGYEQYF.

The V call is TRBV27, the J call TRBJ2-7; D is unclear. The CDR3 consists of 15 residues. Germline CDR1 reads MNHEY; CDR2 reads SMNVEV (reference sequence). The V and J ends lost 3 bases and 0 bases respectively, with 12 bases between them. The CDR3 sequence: CASSLPGRSSYEQYF. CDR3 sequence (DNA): TGTGCCAGCAGTTTGCCCGGACGGAGCTCCTACGAGCAGTACTTC.

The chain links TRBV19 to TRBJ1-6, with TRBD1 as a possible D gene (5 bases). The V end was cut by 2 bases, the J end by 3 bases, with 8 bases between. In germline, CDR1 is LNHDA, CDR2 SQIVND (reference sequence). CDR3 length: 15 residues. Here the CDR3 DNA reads TGTGCCAGTAGTATACAGGACAACTATAATTCACCCCTCCACTTT. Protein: CASSIQDNYNSPLHF.

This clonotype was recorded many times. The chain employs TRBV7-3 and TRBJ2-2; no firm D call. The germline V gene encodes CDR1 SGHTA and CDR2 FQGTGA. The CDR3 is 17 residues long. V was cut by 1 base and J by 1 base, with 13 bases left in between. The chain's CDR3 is CASSLSPAFQNTGELFF. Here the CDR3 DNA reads TGTGCCAGCAGCTTAAGTCCTGCCTTCCAGAACACCGGGGAGCTGTTTTTT.

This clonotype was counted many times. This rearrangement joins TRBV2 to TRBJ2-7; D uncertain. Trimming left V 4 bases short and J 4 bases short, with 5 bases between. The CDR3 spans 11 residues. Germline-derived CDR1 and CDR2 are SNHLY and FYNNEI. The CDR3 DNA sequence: TGTGCCAGCAGTGTTTCGTACGAGCAGTACTTC. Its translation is CASSVSYEQYF.

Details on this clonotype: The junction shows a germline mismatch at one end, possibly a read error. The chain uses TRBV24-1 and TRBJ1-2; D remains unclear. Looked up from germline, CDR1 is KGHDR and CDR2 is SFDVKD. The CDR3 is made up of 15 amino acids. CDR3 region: CATSDQFIGFHGYAF. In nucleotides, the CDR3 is TGTGCCACCAGTGATCAATTTATTGGTTTCCATGGCTACGCCTTC.

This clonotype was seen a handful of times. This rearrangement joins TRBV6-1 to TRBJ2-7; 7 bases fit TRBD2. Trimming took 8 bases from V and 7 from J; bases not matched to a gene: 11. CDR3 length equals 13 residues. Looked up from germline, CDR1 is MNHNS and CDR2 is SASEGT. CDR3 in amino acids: CASAPWEGWEQYF. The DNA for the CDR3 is TGTGCCAGCGCCCCCTGGGAGGGCTGGGAGCAGTACTTC.

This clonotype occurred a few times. The CDR3 is CASSFPDRETEAFF. Written as DNA, the CDR3 is TGTGCCAGCAGTTTCCCGGACAGGGAGACTGAAGCTTTCTTT. The gene calls are TRBV28 and TRBJ1-1; TRBD1 matches 8 bases. Germline trimming cut 3 bases from V and 5 bases from J; bases unmatched to any gene: 5. Germline V lookup: CDR1 MDHEN, CDR2 SYDVKM. The CDR3 spans 14 residues.

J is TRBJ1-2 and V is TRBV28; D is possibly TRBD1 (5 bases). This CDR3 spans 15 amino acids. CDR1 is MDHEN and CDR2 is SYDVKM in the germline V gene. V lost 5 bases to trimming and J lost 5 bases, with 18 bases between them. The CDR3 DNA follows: TGTGCCAGCAGTCCCGATCAAACAGGAAATTATGGCTACACCTTC. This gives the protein CASSPDQTGNYGYTF.